These T cell receptor beta chains were read from a single sample in a study of PD-L1 blockade in urothelial cancer. The assay was immunoSEQ multiplex PCR, and TCRdb's table has in-frame clones only and misses some. The data show tens of thousands of clones, with roughly 84% seen just once and around 1.9% held by the top ten. This material consisted of PBMCs, taken around atezolizumab (anti-PD-L1) treatment. The receptors were gathered from a man in his 60s with urothelial cancer. Each CDR3 is given with its conserved first and last residue. A D gene is named only where the DNA matches it firmly. The listing skips clone size in some rows; elsewhere it reads once, few, many or a size class.

d_call	v_call	j_call	clone_size	cdr3_aa	cdr3_nt
.	TRBV27	TRBJ1-5	.	CASSLSRGDQPQHF	TGTGCCAGCAGTTTGTCCAGGGGTGATCAGCCCCAGCATTTT
.	TRBV4-3	TRBJ2-3	.	CASSQRTVRDTQYF	TGCGCCAGCAGCCAACGGACAGTTCGCGATACGCAGTATTTT
TRBD1	TRBV18	TRBJ2-1	.	CASSPDRVYNEQFF	TGTGCCAGCTCACCGGACAGGGTCTACAATGAGCAGTTCTTC
.	TRBV5-1	TRBJ2-5	.	CASRSGVTKETQYF	TGCGCCAGCCGGTCGGGGGTCACGAAAGAGACCCAGTACTTC
TRBD2	TRBV7-9	TRBJ2-5	.	CASSLDGGVGLETQYF	TGTGCCAGCAGCTTAGACGGGGGGGTAGGACTAGAGACCCAGTACTTC
.	TRBV27	TRBJ2-5	.	CASEEETQYF	TGTGCCAGCGAGGAAGAGACCCAGTACTTC
.	TRBV6-1	TRBJ2-7	.	CASSEVGHLYEQYF	TGTGCCAGCAGTGAAGTAGGACACCTCTACGAGCAGTACTTC
TRBD1	TRBV18	TRBJ1-1	.	CASSPDREAFF	TGTGCCAGCTCACCGGACAGGGAGGCTTTCTTT
TRBD1	TRBV11-1	TRBJ1-4	.	CAPQTGKTNEKLFF	TGTGCCCCCCAGACAGGGAAAACTAATGAAAAACTGTTTTTT
TRBD2	TRBV19	TRBJ2-1	.	CASSISAGASYNEQFF	TGTGCCAGTAGTATTTCAGCGGGGGCTTCCTACAATGAGCAGTTCTTC
.	TRBV19	TRBJ1-5	.	CASSLRRGDYQPQHF	TGTGCCAGTAGCCTGCGGCGGGGGGACTATCAGCCCCAGCATTTT
.	TRBV10-1	TRBJ2-3	.	CASSDGGRRDTQYF	TGCGCCAGCAGTGATGGCGGGCGGAGGGATACGCAGTATTTT
.	TRBV7-2	TRBJ2-3	.	CASSLVGGSSTDTQYF	TGTGCCAGCAGCTTAGTAGGAGGGTCTAGCACAGATACGCAGTATTTT
.	TRBV6-4	TRBJ2-1	.	CASSVRGMDNEQFF	TGTGCCAGCAGTGTCCGGGGTATGGATAATGAGCAGTTCTTC
TRBD1	TRBV11-2	TRBJ2-2	.	CASSLDRSFMNTGELFF	TGTGCCAGCAGCTTGGACAGGTCCTTTATGAACACCGGGGAGCTGTTTTTT
.	TRBV12-2	TRBJ2-6	.	CASRPPGGPSGANVLTF	TGTGCAAGTCGCCCTCCGGGGGGGCCCTCTGGGGCCAACGTCCTGACTTTC
TRBD2	TRBV7-9	TRBJ2-5	.	CASSLGTSGGTQETQYF	TGTGCCAGCAGCTTAGGGACTAGCGGGGGGACCCAAGAGACCCAGTACTTC
.	TRBV4-1	TRBJ2-5	few	CASSRWRGPETQYF	TGCGCCAGCAGCCGTTGGAGAGGTCCAGAGACCCAGTACTTC
.	TRBV6-1	TRBJ1-5	.	CASSESQGYQPQHF	TGTGCCAGCAGTGAATCCCAGGGTTATCAGCCCCAGCATTTT
.	TRBV11-2	TRBJ2-1	.	CASSSDRSAREQFF	TGTGCCAGCAGCTCCGACCGATCCGCGAGGGAGCAGTTCTTC
.	TRBV7-2	TRBJ2-1	once	CASSLGAGVLNEQFF	TGTGCCAGCAGCCTCGGCGCGGGTGTTTTGAATGAGCAGTTCTTC
TRBD1	TRBV7-8	TRBJ1-2	.	CASSKDRGNYGYTF	TGTGCCAGCAGCAAGGACAGGGGTAACTATGGCTACACCTTC
.	TRBV30	TRBJ2-7	.	CAWSSQGPHEQYF	TGTGCCTGGAGCAGCCAGGGGCCTCACGAGCAGTACTTC